This T cell receptor (beta chain) stems from a study of blood T cell repertoires in COVID-19. Clones were read by immunoSEQ multiplex PCR, and TCRdb kept only the in-frame ones, dropping some. The sample carries about 410,000 clones, 75% to 90% recorded once. Looked up from germline, CDR1 is MNHEY and CDR2 is SVGAGI. Trimming removed 5 bases from V and 1 base from J, with 11 bases in between. This CDR3 has 14 residues. The sequenced sample was peripheral blood. This sequence originates from a woman in her 30s with active or convalescent COVID-19. The J gene is TRBJ1-2, the V gene TRBV6-5; possible D gene TRBD1, 6 bases. CDR3 protein: CASSTDRLNYGYTF. As DNA, the CDR3 is TGTGCCAGCAGTACCGACAGGCTTAACTATGGCTACACCTTC.